A selection of T cell receptor beta chains follows, all from one sample in a study of early T cells in non-severe SARS-CoV-2 infection. TCRdb independently ran MiXCR on the 5' RACE reads; one entry per CDR3 protein. Among under 70,000 distinct CDR3 sequences listed, approximately 6.1% were seen once. Sequencing used whole blood, obtained at baseline. The receptors were gathered from an adult who was a healthcare worker with PCR-confirmed SARS-CoV-2 infection or an uninfected control (not recorded which). Each CDR3 is given with its conserved first and last residue. The order of the fields is clone size, J gene, D gene, V gene, CDR3 protein, CDR3 DNA. D genes are given only for firm matches. The size entry is marked missing in some rows and otherwise reads once, few, many or a size class.

clone_size: many; j_call: TRBJ1-2; d_call: TRBD1; v_call: TRBV6-6; cdr3_aa: CASSQTTGVTYGYTF; cdr3_nt: TGTGCCAGCAGTCAAACAACAGGGGTCACCTATGGCTACACCTTC
clone_size: many; j_call: TRBJ2-7; d_call: TRBD1; v_call: TRBV3-1; cdr3_aa: CASSQGRDRDYEQYF; cdr3_nt: TGTGCCAGCAGCCAAGGCCGGGACAGGGACTACGAGCAGTACTTC
clone_size: few; j_call: TRBJ2-3; d_call: TRBD2; v_call: TRBV27; cdr3_aa: CASSPWTSGTDTQYF; cdr3_nt: TGTGCCAGCAGTCCCTGGACTAGCGGCACAGATACGCAGTATTTT
clone_size: few; j_call: TRBJ2-3; d_call: .; v_call: TRBV5-1; cdr3_aa: CASSLAAFGTDTQYF; cdr3_nt: TGCGCCAGCAGCTTGGCCGCTTTTGGCACAGATACGCAGTATTTT
clone_size: many; j_call: TRBJ2-1; d_call: TRBD2; v_call: TRBV10-3; cdr3_aa: CASLSGSSYNEQFF; cdr3_nt: TGTGCCAGCCTTAGCGGGTCTTCCTACAATGAGCAGTTCTTC
clone_size: many; j_call: TRBJ2-7; d_call: .; v_call: TRBV29-1; cdr3_aa: CSVDQTSFGGWSYEQYF; cdr3_nt: TGCAGCGTTGACCAAACCTCTTTTGGCGGGTGGTCCTACGAGCAGTACTTC
clone_size: many; j_call: TRBJ2-1; d_call: TRBD2; v_call: TRBV6-1; cdr3_aa: CAVGGGLVNEQFF; cdr3_nt: TGTGCTGTTGGCGGGGGGCTGGTGAATGAGCAGTTCTTC
clone_size: many; j_call: TRBJ2-4; d_call: .; v_call: TRBV7-7; cdr3_aa: CASSLGTAQYLAKNIQYF; cdr3_nt: TGTGCCAGCAGCTTAGGGACAGCTCAGTATCTAGCCAAAAACATTCAGTACTTC
clone_size: many; j_call: TRBJ2-1; d_call: TRBD2; v_call: TRBV10-2; cdr3_aa: CASIGLAGLMEQFF; cdr3_nt: TGCGCCAGCATAGGACTAGCGGGGTTAATGGAGCAGTTCTTC
clone_size: few; j_call: TRBJ2-7; d_call: .; v_call: TRBV4-3; cdr3_aa: CASSQDPGQAYEQYF; cdr3_nt: TGCGCCAGCAGCCAAGATCCCGGCCAGGCCTACGAGCAGTACTTC
clone_size: medium-sized; j_call: TRBJ1-1; d_call: .; v_call: TRBV28; cdr3_aa: CASSHFMNTEAFF; cdr3_nt: TGTGCCAGCAGTCATTTCATGAACACTGAAGCTTTCTTT
clone_size: many; j_call: TRBJ2-7; d_call: .; v_call: TRBV4-2; cdr3_aa: CASSQQGTLTYEQYF; cdr3_nt: TGTGCCAGCAGCCAACAGGGGACCTTGACCTACGAGCAGTACTTC
clone_size: few; j_call: TRBJ2-1; d_call: TRBD2; v_call: TRBV20-1; cdr3_aa: CSARGLATYNEQFF; cdr3_nt: TGCAGTGCTAGAGGACTAGCGACCTACAATGAGCAGTTCTTC
clone_size: many; j_call: TRBJ2-5; d_call: .; v_call: TRBV7-6; cdr3_aa: CASSLAGSREETQYF; cdr3_nt: TGTGCCAGCAGCTTAGCTGGTAGTAGGGAAGAGACCCAGTACTTC
clone_size: few; j_call: TRBJ1-2; d_call: .; v_call: TRBV20-1; cdr3_aa: CSARVEFYGYTF; cdr3_nt: TGCAGTGCTAGAGTCGAGTTCTATGGCTACACCTTC
clone_size: many; j_call: TRBJ2-1; d_call: .; v_call: TRBV7-9; cdr3_aa: CASSLLYGEQFF; cdr3_nt: TGTGCCAGCAGCTTACTCTACGGTGAGCAGTTCTTC
clone_size: few; j_call: TRBJ2-2; d_call: TRBD2; v_call: TRBV7-8; cdr3_aa: CASSFRGGRTGELFF; cdr3_nt: TGTGCCAGCAGCTTTCGCGGCGGGAGGACCGGGGAGCTGTTTTTT
clone_size: many; j_call: TRBJ2-7; d_call: TRBD1; v_call: TRBV4-1; cdr3_aa: CASSQVGTGLDEQYF; cdr3_nt: TGCGCCAGCAGCCAAGTCGGGACAGGGTTAGACGAGCAGTACTTC
clone_size: few; j_call: TRBJ2-1; d_call: .; v_call: TRBV28; cdr3_aa: CASRREYNEQFF; cdr3_nt: TGTGCCAGCAGAAGAGAATACAATGAGCAGTTCTTC
clone_size: many; j_call: TRBJ2-6; d_call: TRBD2; v_call: TRBV27; cdr3_aa: CASSLGGLGAGGGANVLTF; cdr3_nt: TGTGCCAGCAGTTTAGGCGGGCTGGGAGCGGGAGGTGGGGCCAACGTCCTGACTTTC
clone_size: many; j_call: TRBJ2-1; d_call: .; v_call: TRBV12-3/TRBV12-4; cdr3_aa: CASSYNHRVDNEQFF; cdr3_nt: TGTGCCAGCAGTTATAATCACAGGGTTGACAATGAGCAGTTCTTC
clone_size: many; j_call: TRBJ2-3; d_call: .; v_call: TRBV29-1; cdr3_aa: CSVESGKRDTQYF; cdr3_nt: TGCAGCGTTGAATCCGGGAAAAGGGATACGCAGTATTTT
clone_size: .; j_call: TRBJ2-3; d_call: .; v_call: TRBV10-1; cdr3_aa: CASSTGPPDTQYF; cdr3_nt: TGCGCCAGCAGCACAGGGCCCCCAGATACGCAGTATTTT
clone_size: .; j_call: TRBJ1-5; d_call: .; v_call: TRBV18; cdr3_aa: CASSPQAAGDQPQHF; cdr3_nt: TGTGCCAGCTCACCACAGGCTGCCGGGGATCAGCCCCAGCATTTT
clone_size: .; j_call: TRBJ2-1; d_call: TRBD2; v_call: TRBV9; cdr3_aa: CASSGTSGTYNEQFF; cdr3_nt: TGTGCCAGCAGCGGTACTAGCGGCACATACAATGAGCAGTTCTTC
clone_size: many; j_call: TRBJ1-5; d_call: .; v_call: TRBV28; cdr3_aa: CASGAADF; cdr3_nt: TGTGCCAGCGGGGCAGCGGATTTT
clone_size: many; j_call: TRBJ2-7; d_call: TRBD2; v_call: TRBV11-2; cdr3_aa: CASSSGGTAYEQYF; cdr3_nt: TGTGCCAGCAGCTCCGGGGGGACGGCTTACGAGCAGTACTTC
clone_size: few; j_call: TRBJ1-5; d_call: TRBD1; v_call: TRBV5-1; cdr3_aa: CASSRDRDQPQHF; cdr3_nt: TGCGCCAGCAGCAGGGACAGGGACCAGCCCCAGCATTTT
clone_size: few; j_call: TRBJ2-2; d_call: .; v_call: TRBV12-3/TRBV12-4; cdr3_aa: CASSLARAVAGKGAAGELFF; cdr3_nt: TGTGCCAGCAGTTTAGCCCGTGCGGTAGCGGGTAAGGGGGCCGCCGGGGAGCTGTTTTTT
clone_size: many; j_call: TRBJ2-1; d_call: .; v_call: TRBV11-2; cdr3_aa: CASSLEGRLQEQFF; cdr3_nt: TGTGCCAGCAGCTTAGAGGGACGCCTCCAGGAGCAGTTCTTC
clone_size: few; j_call: TRBJ1-6; d_call: .; v_call: TRBV12-3/TRBV12-4; cdr3_aa: CASSLRGNSPLHF; cdr3_nt: TGTGCCAGCAGTCTCCGTGGGAATTCACCCCTCCACTTT
clone_size: few; j_call: TRBJ2-1; d_call: .; v_call: TRBV18; cdr3_aa: CASSLTENEQFF; cdr3_nt: TGTGCCAGCTCATTGACAGAAAATGAGCAGTTCTTC
clone_size: few; j_call: TRBJ1-6; d_call: TRBD1; v_call: TRBV7-2; cdr3_aa: CASSVTGTGVGSPLHF; cdr3_nt: TGTGCCAGCAGCGTCACCGGGACAGGGGTTGGGTCACCCCTCCACTTT
clone_size: .; j_call: TRBJ2-2; d_call: TRBD2; v_call: TRBV7-2; cdr3_aa: CANRLAGTNTGELFF; cdr3_nt: TGTGCCAACCGACTAGCGGGTACGAACACCGGGGAGCTGTTTTTT
clone_size: .; j_call: TRBJ1-3; d_call: .; v_call: TRBV29-1; cdr3_aa: CSALLDGNTIYF; cdr3_nt: TGCTCGGCGTTATTGGACGGAAACACCATATATTTT
clone_size: many; j_call: TRBJ2-5; d_call: .; v_call: TRBV18; cdr3_aa: CASSPLYGGAETQYF; cdr3_nt: TGTGCCAGCTCACCTCTCTATGGGGGTGCGGAGACCCAGTACTTC
clone_size: many; j_call: TRBJ2-7; d_call: TRBD2; v_call: TRBV11-2; cdr3_aa: CASSSAGRETYEQYF; cdr3_nt: TGTGCCAGCAGCTCGGCGGGGCGGGAGACGTACGAGCAGTACTTC
clone_size: many; j_call: TRBJ2-7; d_call: TRBD2; v_call: TRBV20-1; cdr3_aa: CSAAGLAVYEQYF; cdr3_nt: TGCAGTGCTGCTGGACTAGCGGTATACGAGCAGTACTTC
clone_size: .; j_call: TRBJ1-2; d_call: .; v_call: TRBV29-1; cdr3_aa: CSVIGQTNYGYTF; cdr3_nt: TGCAGCGTCATCGGACAAACTAACTATGGCTACACCTTC
clone_size: many; j_call: TRBJ2-3; d_call: .; v_call: TRBV4-3; cdr3_aa: CASSQDAATRDTQYF; cdr3_nt: TGCGCCAGCAGCCAAGACGCCGCCACGAGGGATACGCAGTATTTT